These 4 T cell receptor beta chains were all obtained from the same sample, sequenced in a study of Ad26.COV2.S vaccination and SARS-CoV-2 variants. TCRdb's copy holds only in-frame clones and misses some; the assay was immunoSEQ multiplex PCR. The sample lists about 87,000 clones; less than 85% were seen once. Here the sequenced sample was peripheral blood, taken after recovery from COVID-19. All receptors derive from a human donor who had recovered from COVID-19.

The chain links TRBV7-6 to TRBJ2-3; D may be TRBD2 (6 bases). The CDR3 covers 17 residues. Trimming removed 6 bases from V and 4 bases from J, with 23 bases in between. CDR1 and CDR2 (germline): SGHVS, FNYEAQ. In nucleotides, the CDR3 is TGTGCCAGCAGTCCCCGGAGGGGCTCTCTAAGGTCAGATACGCAGTATTTT. This codes for CASSPRRGSLRSDTQYF.

This clone was seen once. The chain carries TRBV13 and TRBJ2-1; 8 bases are a match to TRBD1. Germline CDR1 is PRHDT and CDR2 is FYEKMQ (reference sequence). Trimming removed 4 bases from V and 4 bases from J; junction bases left unmatched: 6. The CDR3 has 15 residues. The CDR3 region is CASSSTGGGYNEQFF. The CDR3 nucleotides are TGTGCCAGCAGCTCCACAGGGGGAGGATACAATGAGCAGTTCTTC.

The chain has TRBV12-5 and TRBJ2-5, with D possibly matching TRBD1 (6 bases). Germline V gives CDR1 LGHNT, CDR2 FRNRAP. V was trimmed by 7 bases and J by 4 bases, leaving 19 bases between them. The CDR3 runs 15 residues. The CDR3: CASALGQSIGETQYF. The CDR3 DNA reads TGTGCTAGTGCCCTAGGACAGTCTATAGGAGAGACCCAGTACTTC.

V and J are TRBV24-1 and TRBJ1-4; D is ambiguous. Germline V gives CDR1 KGHDR, CDR2 SFDVKD. The V and J ends lost 2 bases and 10 bases respectively, with 7 bases between them. The length of the CDR3 is 12 residues. In nucleotides, the CDR3 is TGTGCCACCAGTGATTACCGCCGAAAACTGTTTTTT. Translated: CATSDYRRKLFF.